This T cell receptor (beta chain) was sequenced in a study of T cell responses to AZD1222 COVID-19 vaccine. Repertoires were generated with immunoSEQ multiplex PCR, while TCRdb's copy carries only in-frame clones and drops some. This table has 100,000 or so clones, approximately 87% appearing once. Germline V gene lookup returns CDR1 KGHSH and CDR2 LQKENI. With 3 bases removed from V and 2 bases from J, the gap between germline ends came to 5 bases. This CDR3 contains 13 residues. The chain uses TRBV18 and TRBJ2-1; D ambiguous. The source was peripheral blood, collected on day 0 of AZD1222 vaccination. This TCR came from an adult in good health. The CDR3 loop is CASSPPAYNEQFF. The DNA of the CDR3 is TGTGCCAGCTCACCCCCCGCCTACAATGAGCAGTTCTTC.